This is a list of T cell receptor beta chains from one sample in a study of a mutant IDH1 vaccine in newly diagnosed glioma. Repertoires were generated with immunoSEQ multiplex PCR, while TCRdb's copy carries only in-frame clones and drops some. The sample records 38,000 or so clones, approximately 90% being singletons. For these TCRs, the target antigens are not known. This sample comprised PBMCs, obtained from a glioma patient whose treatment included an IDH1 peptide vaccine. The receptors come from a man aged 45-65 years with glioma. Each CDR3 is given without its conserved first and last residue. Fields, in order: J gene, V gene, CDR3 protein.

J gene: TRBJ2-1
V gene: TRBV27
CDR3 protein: ASSLTSSSLGYNEQF

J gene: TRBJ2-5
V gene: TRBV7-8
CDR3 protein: ASSLSRGGETQY

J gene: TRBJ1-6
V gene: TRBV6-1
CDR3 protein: ASTLTGVDHYPLH

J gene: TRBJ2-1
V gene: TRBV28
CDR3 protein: ASSSPPRGGTHSYNEQF

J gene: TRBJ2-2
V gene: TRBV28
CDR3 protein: ATSRDSYTGELF

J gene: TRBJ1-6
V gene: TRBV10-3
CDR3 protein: AITPGGYNSPLH

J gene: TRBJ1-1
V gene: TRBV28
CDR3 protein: ASSRDRVTEAF

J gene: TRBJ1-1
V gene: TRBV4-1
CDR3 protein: ASSQDRKVRATEAF

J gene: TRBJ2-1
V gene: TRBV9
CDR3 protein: ASSPRLAESNEQF

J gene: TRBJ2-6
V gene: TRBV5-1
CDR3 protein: ASSSVSGTGTSGANVLT

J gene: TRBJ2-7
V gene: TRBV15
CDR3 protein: ATSRDITGGYEQY

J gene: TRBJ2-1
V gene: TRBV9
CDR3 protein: ASSATIPGLAGGPSEQF

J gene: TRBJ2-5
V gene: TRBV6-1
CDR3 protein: ASSEAEQFLQETQY

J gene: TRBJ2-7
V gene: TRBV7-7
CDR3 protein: ASSLAWGPNRPYEQY

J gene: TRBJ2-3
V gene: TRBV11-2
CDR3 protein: ASSLGPSDGSGTQY

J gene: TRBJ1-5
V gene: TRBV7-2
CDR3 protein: ASSGTGGNQPQH

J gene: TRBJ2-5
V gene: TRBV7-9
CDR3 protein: ASSLGRLAGFLETQY

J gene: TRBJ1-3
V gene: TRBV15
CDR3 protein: ATSSYSDRRAGNTIY

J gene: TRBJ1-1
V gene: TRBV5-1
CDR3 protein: ASSMTGGSTEAF

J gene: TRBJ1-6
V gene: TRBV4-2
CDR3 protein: ASSPKPDRASPLH

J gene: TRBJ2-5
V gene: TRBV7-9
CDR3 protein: ASSFQETQY

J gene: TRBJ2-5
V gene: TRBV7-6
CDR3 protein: ASSLGNGRGETQY

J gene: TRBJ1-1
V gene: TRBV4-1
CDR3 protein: ASSQGDWLNTEAF

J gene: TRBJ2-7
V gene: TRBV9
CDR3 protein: ASSEGSYEQY

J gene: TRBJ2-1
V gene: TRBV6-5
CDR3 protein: ASSYAGTGSDNEQF

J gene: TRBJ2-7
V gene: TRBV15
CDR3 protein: ATSREPGQGGYEQY

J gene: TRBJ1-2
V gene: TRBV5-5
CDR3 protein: ASSLEEGRSGYT

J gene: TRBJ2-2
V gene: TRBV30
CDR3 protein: AWSVLNTGELF

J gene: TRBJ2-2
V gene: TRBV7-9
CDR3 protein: ASSTRLVDTGELF

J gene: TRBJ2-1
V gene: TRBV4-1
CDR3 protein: ASSQELRLAGVGEQF

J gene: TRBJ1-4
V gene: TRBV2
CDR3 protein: ASRPRDSINEKLF

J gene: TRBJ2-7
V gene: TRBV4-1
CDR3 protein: ASSQGLADYEQY

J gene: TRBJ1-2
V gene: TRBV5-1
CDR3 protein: ASSRTGEGGNYGYT

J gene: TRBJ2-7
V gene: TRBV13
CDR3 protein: ASSLEGSSTSYEQY

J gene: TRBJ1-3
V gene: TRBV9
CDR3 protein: ASSVGSGNTIY

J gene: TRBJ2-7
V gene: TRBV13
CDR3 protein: ASSLGTSGVYEQY

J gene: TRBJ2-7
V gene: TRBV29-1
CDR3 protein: SVEGRPYEQY

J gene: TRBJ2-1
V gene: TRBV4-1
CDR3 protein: ASSLGTAVMYNEQF

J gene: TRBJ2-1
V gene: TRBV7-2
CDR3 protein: ASSSDARSYNEQF

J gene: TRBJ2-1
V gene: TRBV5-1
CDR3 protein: ASSLDYNEQF

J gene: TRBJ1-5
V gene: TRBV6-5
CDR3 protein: ASGTAEGQPQH

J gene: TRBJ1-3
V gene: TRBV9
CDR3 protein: ASSVETDGNTIY

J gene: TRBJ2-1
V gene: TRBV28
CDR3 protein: ASRSAGRVPGSYNEQF

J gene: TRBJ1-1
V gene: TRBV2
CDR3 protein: ASSPDTREAF

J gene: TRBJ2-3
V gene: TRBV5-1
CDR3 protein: ASSSGTSGSWADTQY

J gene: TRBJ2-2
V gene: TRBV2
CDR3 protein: ASSRGQLTGELF

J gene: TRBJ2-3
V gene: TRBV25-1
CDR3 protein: ASSARDTLFTDTQY

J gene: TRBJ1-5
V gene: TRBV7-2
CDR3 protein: ASSLVANNQPQH

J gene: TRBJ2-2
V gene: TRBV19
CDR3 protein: ASSIFGEDTGELF

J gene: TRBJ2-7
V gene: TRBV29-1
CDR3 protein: SVEDRAYEQY